Listed here are 29 T cell receptor beta chains from one sample, sequenced in a study of cytomegalovirus exposure and HLA in healthy donors. PCR amplification relied on 60 Vbeta primers (plus 13 Jbeta primers). The protocol was immunoSEQ multiplex PCR, while the TCRdb copy is restricted to in-frame clones and leaves out a portion. The sample totals about 65,000 clones; its top ten clones hold about 15%. The sequencing input was PBMCs. The receptors here all came from a boy aged 5 to 17 in good health and CMV-seronegative.

This chain uses TRBV6-1 with TRBJ2-2, with TRBD2 matching 8 bases. This CDR3 region has 16 residues. Germline CDR1 and CDR2: MNHNS and SASEGT. V trimming: 1 base; J trimming: 7 bases; junction bases outside the gene matches: 8. CDR3: CASSEGVSGGIGELFF. In DNA form, the CDR3 reads TGTGCCAGCAGTGAAGGAGTAAGCGGGGGTATCGGGGAGCTGTTTTTT.

CDR3 sequence: CASSLSTYSYNEQFF. The DNA of the CDR3 is TGTGCCAGCAGTTTATCTACCTACTCCTACAATGAGCAGTTCTTC. The chain couples TRBV27 to TRBJ2-1; D ambiguous. V was clipped by 0 bases and J by 0 bases, with 6 bases between them. This CDR3 spans 15 amino acids. Germline V gene lookup returns CDR1 MNHEY and CDR2 SMNVEV (reference sequence).

This rearrangement joins TRBV27 to TRBJ2-2; 10 bases fit TRBD2. The CDR3 contains 17 residues. Per the germline V gene, CDR1 is MNHEY and CDR2 is SMNVEV (reference sequence). Trimming took 1 base from V and 0 from J; bases not matched to a gene: 2. The CDR3 loop is CASSLFLAGANTGELFF. The CDR3 DNA reads as TGTGCCAGCAGTTTATTTCTAGCGGGAGCGAACACCGGGGAGCTGTTTTTT.

This chain links TRBV30 with TRBJ1-1; the match to TRBD1 covers 9 bases. J was trimmed by 3 bases and V by 8 bases; bases with no gene match: 4. The germline CDR1 and CDR2 sequences are GTSNPN and SVGIG (reference sequence). The length of the CDR3 is 12 residues. The CDR3, as DNA: TGTGCCGGAAACAGGGGGCACACTGAAGCTTTCTTT. It translates to CAGNRGHTEAFF. Supplemented by reference TRBV30 and TRBJ1-1, the full variable domain reads SQTIHQWPATLVQPVGSPLSLECTVEGTSNPNLYWYRQAAGRGLQLLFYSVGIGQISSEVPQNLSASRPQDRQFILSSKKLLLSDSGFYLCAGNRGHTEAFFGQGTRLTVV.

The V call is TRBV9, the J call TRBJ2-5, with a possible D match to TRBD1 (6 bases). Germline CDR1 SGDLS, CDR2 YYNGEE. The CDR3 length is 16 residues. V lost 4 bases, J lost 5 bases, and 21 bases lay in between. The DNA for the CDR3 is TGTGCCAGCAGCATCAACGCCGGGACAATCGGGGAGACCCAGTACTTC. Its protein is CASSINAGTIGETQYF.

This chain joins TRBV6-6 and TRBJ1-5; D gene uncertain. The CDR3 contains 14 residues. The V gene's germline CDR1 is MNHNY and CDR2 SVGAGI (reference sequence). Trimming pared 7 bases from V and 1 base from J, leaving 11 bases between. CDR3 amino acids: CASTGRESNQPQHF. As DNA, the CDR3 is TGTGCCAGCACGGGGAGGGAGAGCAATCAGCCCCAGCATTTT.

V gene TRBV5-1 combines with J gene TRBJ1-3; 8 bases match TRBD1. The germline V gene encodes CDR1 SGHRS and CDR2 YFSETQ. V shed 4 bases and J 3 bases; nucleotides not matched to a gene: 6. CDR3 length equals 15 residues. CDR3 loop: CASSIQGQVGNTIYF. CDR3 coding DNA: TGCGCCAGCAGCATACAGGGACAGGTTGGAAACACCATATATTTT. The entire variable domain, with the rest obtained from reference TRBV5-1 and TRBJ1-3, is as follows: KAGVTQTPRYLIKTRGQQVTLSCSPISGHRSVSWYQQTPGQGLQFLFEYFSETQRNKGNFPGRFSGRQFSNSRSEMNVSTLELGDSALYLCASSIQGQVGNTIYFGEGSWLTVV.

The chain recombines TRBV27 with TRBJ2-2; no firm D call. Deletions cut 7 bases from V and 6 bases from J, with 15 bases between. CDR3 length: 14 residues. Germline assignment: CDR1 MNHEY and CDR2 SMNVEV (reference sequence). CDR3 in amino acids: CASTQVLVSGELFF. The CDR3 nucleotides read TGTGCCAGCACCCAAGTCTTAGTATCCGGGGAGCTGTTTTTT.

The chain uses TRBV19 and TRBJ1-2; TRBD1 is a possible D gene (6 bases). The germline V gene encodes CDR1 LNHDA and CDR2 SQIVND (reference sequence). The length of the CDR3 is 14 residues. Between the trimmed V and J ends, which lost 5 bases and 2 bases, there was a span of 12 bases. CDR3 DNA: TGTGCCAGTAGTTTTCTCAGGGGAAACTATGGCTACACCTTC. It yields the protein CASSFLRGNYGYTF.

This chain uses TRBV30 with TRBJ1-6, with D tentatively TRBD1 (5 bases). The CDR3 runs to 16 residues. From germline, CDR1 is GTSNPN and CDR2 SVGIG (reference sequence). V dropped 3 bases and J dropped 5 bases, with 17 bases sitting between them. In nucleotides, the CDR3 is TGTGCCTGGAGCCGCGGACAAGTTCGGGATAATTCACCCCTCCACTTT. Translated, it gives CAWSRGQVRDNSPLHF.

The chain has TRBV10-1 and TRBJ1-4; D remains unclear. This CDR3 is 13 amino acids long. V lost 0 bases and J 6 bases, leaving 5 bases between the germline ends. Germline V gene data show CDR1 as WNHNN and CDR2 as SYGVQD (reference sequence). CDR3 nucleotides: TGCGCCAGCAGTGAGTCCTACGATGAAAAACTGTTTTTT. It specifies CASSESYDEKLFF.

The CDR3 nucleotides are TGTGCCAGCAGTCCCGAGACAGGTAATCAGCCCCAGCATTTT. It codes for CASSPETGNQPQHF. V gene TRBV6-5 combines with J gene TRBJ1-5; D may be TRBD1 (6 bases). Germline lookup yields CDR1 MNHEY and CDR2 SVGAGI. This CDR3 has 14 residues. Trimming pared 5 bases from V and 4 bases from J, leaving 12 bases between.

This chain joins TRBV2 and TRBJ1-3, with 9 bases lining up with TRBD1. This CDR3 contains 17 residues. Germline CDR1 and CDR2: SNHLY and FYNNEI. V gave up 4 bases and J gave up 2 bases; unmatched junction bases: 9. For the CDR3, the DNA is TGTGCCAGCAGTGCCCACTTACAGGGGGCAACTGGAAACACCATATATTTT. It yields the protein CASSAHLQGATGNTIYF.

V is TRBV30 and J is TRBJ2-2; no clear D gene. V dropped 0 bases and J dropped 5 bases, with 7 bases sitting between them. The CDR3 has 13 residues. Germline-derived CDR1 and CDR2 are GTSNPN and SVGIG (reference sequence). CDR3 in amino acids: CAWSVDGTGELFF. In DNA, the CDR3 is TGTGCCTGGAGTGTAGACGGGACCGGGGAGCTGTTTTTT.

This sequence joins TRBV30 and TRBJ1-5, with D hard to call. CDR3 length equals 12 residues. Germline V lookup: CDR1 GTSNPN, CDR2 SVGIG (reference sequence). Trimming took off 1 base at V and 6 bases at J, with 7 bases between the two ends. CDR3 sequence reads: CAWSDSFQPQHF. Written as DNA, the CDR3 is TGTGCCTGGAGTGACTCGTTTCAGCCCCAGCATTTT.

The chain uses TRBV6-6 and TRBJ2-7; no reliable D call. Germline loops: CDR1 MNHNY, CDR2 SVGAGI (reference sequence). The CDR3 length is 13 residues. V was clipped by 0 bases and J by 3 bases, with 6 bases between them. CDR3 amino acids: CASSYSISYEQYF. CDR3 DNA sequence: TGTGCCAGCAGTTACTCGATCAGCTACGAGCAGTACTTC.

The chain has TRBV29-1 and TRBJ2-1, with 9 bases aligning to TRBD1. Per germline, CDR1 SQVTM and CDR2 ANQGSEA. V trimming: 7 bases; J trimming: 4 bases; junction bases outside the gene matches: 5. The CDR3 has 13 residues. The CDR3 coding sequence is TGCAGCGACACTGGACAGGGGTACAATGAGCAGTTCTTC. Its protein product is CSDTGQGYNEQFF.

The chain has TRBV6-5 and TRBJ2-5; no reliable D call. CDR1 and CDR2 (germline): MNHEY, SVGAGI. The CDR3 has 12 residues. V lost 6 bases to trimming and J lost 5 bases, with 10 bases between them. The DNA for the CDR3 is TGTGCCAGCAGAAGCGCCCCGGAGACCCAGTACTTC. Translating it yields CASRSAPETQYF.

As concerns this clone: An end of the junction does not agree with germline; a read error may underlie this. The rearrangement uses TRBV2 and TRBJ2-7; 9 bases map to TRBD1. The CDR3 contains 10 residues. Germline V CDR1 and CDR2: SNHLY, FYNNEI. The CDR3 spells CASSGTGARF. CDR3 bases: TGTGCCAGCAGTGGGACAGGGGCTCGGTTC.

The chain joins TRBV19 to TRBJ1-1; 9 bases are shared with TRBD1. Germline lookup yields CDR1 LNHDA and CDR2 SQIVND (reference sequence). This CDR3 comprises 15 residues. J was trimmed by 5 bases and V by 8 bases; bases with no gene match: 12. CDR3 residues: CASLRGDREETEAFF. The CDR3, as DNA: TGTGCCAGTCTCCGGGGGGACAGGGAGGAGACTGAAGCTTTCTTT.

This rearrangement joins TRBV6-1 to TRBJ1-3; the match to TRBD1 covers 7 bases. Per the germline V gene, CDR1 is MNHNS and CDR2 is SASEGT. CDR3 size: 15 residues. Trimming cost V 0 bases and J 5 bases; bases outside gene matches: 4. The CDR3 bases are TGTGCCAGCAGTGAAGCTCCGGGACAGAGAAACACCATATATTTT. This translates into CASSEAPGQRNTIYF.

The V call is TRBV25-1, the J call TRBJ1-1; TRBD1 might be the D (5 bases). CDR1 and CDR2 from the germline V gene are MGHDK and SYGVNS. This CDR3 has 14 residues. V gave up 3 bases and J gave up 7 bases, with 15 bases separating them. This CDR3 reads CASSDGGVGGEAFF. CDR3 DNA sequence: TGTGCCAGCAGTGACGGAGGGGTTGGGGGTGAAGCTTTCTTT. The full variable domain, completed using reference TRBV25-1 and TRBJ1-1, is EADIYQTPRYLVIGTGKKITLECSQTMGHDKMYWYQQDPGMELHLIHYSYGVNSTEKGDLSSESTVSRIRTEHFPLTLESARPSHTSQYLCASSDGGVGGEAFFGQGTRLTVV.

This chain connects TRBV13 to TRBJ1-1, with 9 nucleotides matching TRBD1. This CDR3 spans 14 amino acids. In germline, CDR1 is PRHDT, CDR2 FYEKMQ (reference sequence). Losses at the gene ends were 5 bases for V and 4 bases for J; bases not matched to a gene: 5. The CDR3 spells CASSPQGAGTEAFF. In DNA, the CDR3 is TGTGCCAGCAGCCCACAGGGGGCGGGCACTGAAGCTTTCTTT.

V gene TRBV19 combines with J gene TRBJ1-3; TRBD1 might be the D (6 bases). V was cut by 4 bases and J by 0 bases, with 16 bases left in between. The germline V gene encodes CDR1 LNHDA and CDR2 SQIVND (reference sequence). CDR3 length: 17 residues. The CDR3 DNA reads TGTGCCAGTAGTAACGGACAGCTCTTACTCTCTGGAAACACCATATATTTT. It yields the protein CASSNGQLLLSGNTIYF.

The CDR3 coding sequence is TGTGCCAGCAGTCCCCGGGCTAGCGGGGGGGCGACCAAAAACATTCAGTACTTC. Its translation is CASSPRASGGATKNIQYF. The chain joins TRBV2 to TRBJ2-4; 12 positions agree with TRBD2. With V trimmed by 5 bases and J by 2 bases, 10 bases remained unmatched. The CDR3 length is 18 residues. Germline CDR1 and CDR2: SNHLY and FYNNEI.

The chain employs TRBV7-8 and TRBJ1-5, with D maybe TRBD1 (6 bases). The V gene's germline CDR1 is SGHVS and CDR2 FQNEAQ. The V and J ends lost 6 bases and 3 bases respectively, with 27 bases between them. This CDR3 contains 19 residues. Here the CDR3 DNA reads TGTGCCAGCAGTCTTAGTCTCTCCGTGGGGGCGGTGGACAATCAGCCCCAGCATTTT. Protein sequence: CASSLSLSVGAVDNQPQHF.

The gene calls are TRBV9 and TRBJ1-3, with D maybe TRBD1 (6 bases). The V end was cut by 0 bases, the J end by 2 bases, with 12 bases between. Germline V gene data show CDR1 as SGDLS and CDR2 as YYNGEE. This CDR3 has 16 residues. DNA of the CDR3: TGTGCCAGCAGCGTAGCTACGGACAGTACTGGAAACACCATATATTTT. Translated, it gives CASSVATDSTGNTIYF.

V gene TRBV6-5 combines with J gene TRBJ2-7, with 15 bases identical to TRBD2. The V and J ends lost 6 bases and 6 bases, in that order; junction bases with no gene match: 3. Germline CDR1 MNHEY, CDR2 SVGAGI. CDR3 length: 14 residues. The CDR3 sequence is CASRGGLAGGEQYF. In DNA, the CDR3 is TGTGCCAGCAGAGGGGGACTAGCGGGAGGCGAGCAGTACTTC.

This rearrangement joins TRBV5-1 to TRBJ2-3, with 15 bases identical to TRBD2. Trimming removed 4 bases from V and 1 base from J; junction bases left unmatched: 7. Germline loops: CDR1 SGHRS, CDR2 YFSETQ. This CDR3 comprises 18 residues. The CDR3 DNA is TGCGCCAGCAGCCCCCCCGGGACTAGCGGGGGGCGCACAGATACGCAGTATTTT. Protein sequence: CASSPPGTSGGRTDTQYF. Full variable domain (remainder filled in from reference TRBV5-1 and TRBJ2-3): KAGVTQTPRYLIKTRGQQVTLSCSPISGHRSVSWYQQTPGQGLQFLFEYFSETQRNKGNFPGRFSGRQFSNSRSEMNVSTLELGDSALYLCASSPPGTSGGRTDTQYFGPGTRLTVL.